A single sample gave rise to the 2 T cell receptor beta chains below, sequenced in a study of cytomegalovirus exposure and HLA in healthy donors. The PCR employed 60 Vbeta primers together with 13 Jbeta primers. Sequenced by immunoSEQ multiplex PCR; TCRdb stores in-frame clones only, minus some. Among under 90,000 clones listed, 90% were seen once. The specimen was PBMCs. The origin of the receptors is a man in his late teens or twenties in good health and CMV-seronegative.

The CDR3 is CASSHRTGTYGYTF. CDR3 DNA sequence: TGTGCCAGCAGCCACCGTACAGGGACCTATGGCTACACCTTC. The chain employs TRBV7-8 and TRBJ1-2, with D perhaps matching TRBD1 (6 bases). The germline CDR1 and CDR2 sequences are SGHVS and FQNEAQ. The CDR3 runs 14 residues. Trimming pared 5 bases from V and 4 bases from J, leaving 14 bases between.

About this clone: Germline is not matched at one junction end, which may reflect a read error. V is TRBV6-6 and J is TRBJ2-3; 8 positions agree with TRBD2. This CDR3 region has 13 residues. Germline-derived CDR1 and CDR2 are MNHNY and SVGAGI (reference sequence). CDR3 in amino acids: CASVSGSKDTQYF. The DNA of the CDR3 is TGTGCCAGCGTGAGCGGGAGCAAAGATACGCAGTATTTT.